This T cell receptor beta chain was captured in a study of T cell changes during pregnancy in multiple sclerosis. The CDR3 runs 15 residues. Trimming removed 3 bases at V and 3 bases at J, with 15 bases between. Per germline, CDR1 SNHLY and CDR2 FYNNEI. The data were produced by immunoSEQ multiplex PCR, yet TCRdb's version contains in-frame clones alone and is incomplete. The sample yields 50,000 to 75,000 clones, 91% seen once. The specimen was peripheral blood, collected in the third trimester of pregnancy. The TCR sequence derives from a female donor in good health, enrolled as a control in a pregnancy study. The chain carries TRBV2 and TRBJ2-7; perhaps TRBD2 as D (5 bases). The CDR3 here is CASSDRPPGYYEQYF. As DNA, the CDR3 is TGTGCCAGCAGTGATCGGCCCCCGGGGTACTACGAGCAGTACTTC.